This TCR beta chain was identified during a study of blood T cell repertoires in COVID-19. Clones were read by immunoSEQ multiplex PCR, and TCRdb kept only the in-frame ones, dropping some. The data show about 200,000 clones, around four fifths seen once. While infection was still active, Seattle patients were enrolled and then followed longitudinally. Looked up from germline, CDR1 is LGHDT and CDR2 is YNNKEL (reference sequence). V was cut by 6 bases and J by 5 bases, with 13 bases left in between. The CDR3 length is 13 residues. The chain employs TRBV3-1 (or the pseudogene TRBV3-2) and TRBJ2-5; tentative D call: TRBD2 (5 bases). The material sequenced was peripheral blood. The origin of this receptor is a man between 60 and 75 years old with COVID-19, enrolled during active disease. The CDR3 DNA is TGTGCCAGCAGGGTGAGAGGGAGTGAGACCCAGTACTTC. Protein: CASRVRGSETQYF.